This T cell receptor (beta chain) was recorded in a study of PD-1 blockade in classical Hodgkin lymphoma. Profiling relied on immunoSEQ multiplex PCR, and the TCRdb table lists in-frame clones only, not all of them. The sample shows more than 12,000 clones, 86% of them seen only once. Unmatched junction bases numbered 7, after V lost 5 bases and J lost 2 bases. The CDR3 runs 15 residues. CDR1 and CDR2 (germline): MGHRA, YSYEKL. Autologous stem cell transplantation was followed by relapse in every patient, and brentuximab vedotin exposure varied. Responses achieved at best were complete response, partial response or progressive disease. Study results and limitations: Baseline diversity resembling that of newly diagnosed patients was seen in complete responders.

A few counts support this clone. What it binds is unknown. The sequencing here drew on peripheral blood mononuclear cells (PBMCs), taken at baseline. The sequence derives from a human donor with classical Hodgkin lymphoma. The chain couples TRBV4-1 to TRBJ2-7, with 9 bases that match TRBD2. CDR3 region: CASSRALAGAYEQYF. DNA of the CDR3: TGCGCCAGCAGCAGAGCGTTAGCGGGAGCCTACGAGCAGTACTTC.